This TCR beta chain was captured in a study of cytomegalovirus exposure and HLA in healthy donors. Germline lookup yields CDR1 SGDLS and CDR2 YYNGEE. Trimming removed 5 bases from V and 4 bases from J; junction bases left unmatched: 11. The CDR3 runs to 15 residues. PCR was performed using 60 Vbeta and 13 Jbeta primers. TCRdb keeps only in-frame clones here, not all; method: immunoSEQ multiplex PCR. The top ten hold 4.8% of the sample, which has approximately 150,000 clones, about four fifths seen once. Donors counted as nominally healthy when sampled, yet unrecorded immune exposures were likely. Overall study results and limits: Analysis performed later showed TCR beta chains linked to HLA being more clonally expanded than equally common others. One cluster of highly shared sequence variants probably arose as a sequencing artifact.

This clone came up once. Its cognate antigen is unknown. The receptor comes from a girl aged 10 to 17 in good health and CMV-seropositive. The chain uses TRBV9 and TRBJ1-2, with 7 bases fitting TRBD1. The source material was PBMCs. CDR3 sequence (DNA): TGTGCCAGCAGTCCAGCCGGGACAGCCCTCTATGGCTACACCTTC. Encoded protein: CASSPAGTALYGYTF.